The 14 T cell receptor beta chains reported below all come from one sample, sequenced in a study of blood T cells in healthy people across ages. A second about 6 to 12 cycle PCR used barcoded and J-beta primers. TCRdb independently ran MiXCR on the 5' RACE reads; one entry per CDR3 protein. The table has 850,000 to 1,000,000 distinct CDR3 sequences, 45% to 60% seen once; the top ten hold 20% to 25%. The sample comprised blood. These receptors originate from a woman aged 55 to 70 in good health.

This chain connects TRBV12-3 or TRBV12-4 to TRBJ2-5; 11 bases are shared with TRBD2. V lost 4 bases to trimming and J lost 5 bases; unmatched junction nucleotides: 9. The CDR3 contains 16 residues. The CDR3 protein is CASSSGSGRARETQYF. Written as DNA, the CDR3 is TGTGCCAGCAGTTCGGGTAGCGGGAGGGCCAGGGAGACCCAGTACTTC.

This clonotype was counted once. This chain links TRBV3-1 with TRBJ1-4; a possible D gene is TRBD1 (5 bases). From germline, CDR1 is LGHDT and CDR2 YNNKEL (reference sequence). This CDR3 spans 18 amino acids. Trimming removed 0 bases from V and 3 bases from J, with 17 bases in between. The DNA of the CDR3 is TGTGCCAGCAGCCAAGAAGGATGGAGGGGTACGTCTAATGAAAAACTGTTTTTT. Its protein is CASSQEGWRGTSNEKLFF.

This chain joins TRBV30 and TRBJ2-1; perhaps TRBD2 as D (6 bases). The CDR3 is 15 amino acids. Deletions cut 1 base from V and 9 bases from J, with 19 bases between. The germline CDR1 and CDR2 sequences are GTSNPN and SVGIG (reference sequence). CDR3 residues: CAWSAAGWGGSEQFF. CDR3 bases: TGTGCCTGGAGTGCGGCGGGATGGGGTGGAAGTGAGCAGTTCTTC.

This clonotype was observed a few times. The J gene is TRBJ2-7, the V gene TRBV3-1, with D possibly matching TRBD1 (6 bases). Germline CDR1 and CDR2: LGHDT and YNNKEL (reference sequence). CDR3 size: 15 residues. V dropped 4 bases and J dropped 9 bases, with 22 bases sitting between them. CDR3 in amino acids: CASSPELGQHLWQYF. The CDR3 DNA follows: TGTGCCAGCAGCCCCGAACTAGGACAGCACCTCTGGCAGTACTTC.

This clonotype was recorded a few times. The chain links TRBV21-1 to TRBJ1-6; the table's D call of TRBD1 was not tested on the DNA. TRBV21-1 is designated a pseudogene. The CDR3 has 13 residues. The DNA of the CDR3 is TGTGCCAACCGGGACAGGATTAATTCACCCCTCCACTTT. This translates into CANRDRINSPLHF.

The chain has TRBV28 and TRBJ2-7; perhaps TRBD1 as D (7 bases). Trimming removed 1 base from V and 2 bases from J, with 12 bases in between. CDR1 and CDR2 (germline): MDHEN, SYDVKM. This CDR3 is built from 15 residues. The CDR3 loop is CASSLSPRGAYEQYF. In nucleotides, the CDR3 is TGTGCCAGCAGTTTATCACCCAGGGGGGCCTACGAGCAGTACTTC.

The rearrangement joins TRBV6-2 or TRBV6-3 to TRBJ2-4; 9 nucleotides agree with TRBD1. Near its end, the DNA agrees better with TRBJ2-7, so the J call may be wrong. Germline CDR1 is MNHEY and CDR2 is SVGEGT. The CDR3 sequence is 14 residues long. The CDR3 protein is CASNIQGAPYEQYF. The CDR3 DNA is TGTGCCAGCAACATACAGGGGGCGCCTTACGAGCAGTACTTC.

The chain combines TRBV5-1 with TRBJ2-5, with TRBD2 matching over 7 bases. This CDR3 is built from 14 residues. CDR1 and CDR2 (germline): SGHRS, YFSETQ. V was clipped by 2 bases and J by 4 bases; unmatched bases: 5. CDR3 sequence: CASSFASGRETQYF. As DNA, the CDR3 is TGCGCCAGCAGCTTCGCTAGCGGCCGAGAGACCCAGTACTTC. Drawing the rest from reference TRBV5-1 and TRBJ2-5, the complete variable domain is KAGVTQTPRYLIKTRGQQVTLSCSPISGHRSVSWYQQTPGQGLQFLFEYFSETQRNKGNFPGRFSGRQFSNSRSEMNVSTLELGDSALYLCASSFASGRETQYFGPGTRLLVL.

The genes are TRBV20-1 and TRBJ2-5, with D unresolved. The CDR3 is made up of 13 amino acids. Germline lookup yields CDR1 DFQATT and CDR2 SNEGSKA (reference sequence). V was cut by 6 bases and J by 5 bases, with 16 bases left in between. This CDR3 is CSATESARETQYF. In nucleotides, the CDR3 is TGCAGTGCAACCGAATCGGCCAGGGAGACCCAGTACTTC.

The chain combines TRBV27 with TRBJ2-7; 7 bases match TRBD1. This CDR3 is built from 14 residues. The V gene's germline CDR1 is MNHEY and CDR2 SMNVEV (reference sequence). V was pared by 0 bases and J by 3 bases, with 2 bases of the junction left unmatched. CDR3 loop: CASSLSDRFYEQYF. The CDR3 DNA sequence: TGTGCCAGCAGTTTATCGGACAGGTTCTACGAGCAGTACTTC.

This clonotype was found a few times. This chain uses TRBV27 with TRBJ2-2; the D is unclear. Between the trimmed V and J ends, which lost 2 bases and 7 bases, there was a span of 5 bases. CDR1 is MNHEY, CDR2 SMNVEV, per germline (reference sequence). This CDR3 is built from 12 residues. CDR3 DNA sequence: TGTGCCAGCAGTTTAATTGGCGGGGAGCTGTTTTTT. Translated: CASSLIGGELFF.

The J gene is TRBJ2-1, the V gene TRBV5-1; 8 bases are shared with TRBD2. CDR3 length equals 16 residues. V lost 2 bases to trimming and J lost 0 bases; unmatched junction nucleotides: 4. In germline, CDR1 is SGHRS, CDR2 YFSETQ. CDR3 coding DNA: TGCGCCAGCAGCTTAACAGCGGGGGCCTCCTACAATGAGCAGTTCTTC. This translates into CASSLTAGASYNEQFF.

At least ten counts were recorded for this clonotype. The rearrangement joins TRBV11-2 to TRBJ2-3; possibly TRBD2 for D (6 bases). CDR3 length: 14 residues. The V and J ends lost 3 bases and 4 bases respectively, with 11 bases between them. CDR1 and CDR2 (germline): SGHAT, FQNNGV. The CDR3 DNA is TGTGCCAGCAGCTTGGCGGGACGATCAGATACGCAGTATTTT. As protein: CASSLAGRSDTQYF.

This clonotype was observed a single time. This may come from a read error, since a much larger clone is one base off. The rearrangement uses TRBV4-2 and TRBJ2-3; D ambiguous. There are 16 residues in the CDR3. From germline, CDR1 is LGHNA and CDR2 YNFKEQ. The V end lost 0 bases, the J end lost 0 bases, and 10 bases lay between the germline ends. The DNA for the CDR3 is TGTGCCAGCAGCCAAGATATTGTGTCTAGCACAGATACGCAGTATTTT. It translates to CASSQDIVSSTDTQYF.